Below are 6 T cell receptor beta chains sequenced from a single sample in a study of CD8 T cells in ankylosing spondylitis listed by TCRdb under 2017. The protocol used for the library was 5' RACE. For sequencing, an Illumina HiSeq 2500 was employed. Through fastp at Q25 and MiXCR, TCRdb rebuilt clones from the public reads, retaining in-frame beta chains. Entries that share a CDR3 protein sequence are merged under the most common genes and DNA. Here the sample has 310,000 or so distinct CDR3 sequences; 20% occur a single time. The ten top clones hold under 8.5% of the sample. Sequencing was done on a sample of blood, either unsorted or a sorted T cell fraction (not recorded which). These receptors originate from a male donor with ankylosing spondylitis or in good health (not recorded which).

The chain combines TRBV5-1 with TRBJ2-3; 10 bases fit TRBD1. Germline V gene sequence: CDR1 SGHRS, CDR2 YFSETQ. CDR3 length: 17 residues. V lost 1 base to trimming and J lost 3 bases; unmatched junction nucleotides: 8. For the CDR3, the DNA is TGCGCCAGCAGCTTGACCATGGGACAGGGGTGGACAGATACGCAGTATTTT. This codes for CASSLTMGQGWTDTQYF.

In its sample, this clonotype was seen a few times. The genes are TRBV20-1 and TRBJ1-6; 8 bases map to TRBD1. Germline-derived CDR1 and CDR2 are DFQATT and SNEGSKA (reference sequence). V was clipped by 4 bases and J by 7 bases; unmatched bases: 3. The CDR3 sequence is 13 residues long. The CDR3 spells CSATDRGNSPLHF. The CDR3 bases are TGCAGTGCTACCGACAGGGGCAATTCACCCCTCCACTTT.

The rearrangement links TRBV20-1 to TRBJ2-3, with a possible D match to TRBD1 (6 bases). Trimming removed 6 bases at V and 2 bases at J, with 18 bases between. CDR3 length: 15 amino acids. Germline loops: CDR1 DFQATT, CDR2 SNEGSKA (reference sequence). The CDR3 nucleotides are TGCAGTGCCCACTCCGACAGGAGCACCACAGATACGCAGTATTTT. Translation: CSAHSDRSTTDTQYF.

This clonotype was counted a few times. The chain has TRBV2 and TRBJ2-2; 8 nucleotides line up with TRBD2. CDR1 is SNHLY, CDR2 FYNNEI, per germline. J gave up 8 bases and V 4 bases, and 9 bases lay outside the gene matches. This CDR3 is 15 amino acids long. CDR3 protein: CASSVAGPRSGELFF. The DNA of the CDR3 is TGTGCCAGCAGTGTAGCGGGACCAAGATCGGGGGAGCTGTTTTTT.

This clonotype was observed a few times. The chain employs TRBV29-1 and TRBJ2-2; TRBD1 or TRBD2 may be the D gene (7 bases each). Looked up from germline, CDR1 is SQVTM and CDR2 is ANQGSEA. Trimming left V 3 bases short and J 5 bases short, with 13 bases between. The CDR3 length is 14 residues. CDR3 sequence: CSVEQGGVTGELFF. The CDR3 DNA reads TGCAGCGTTGAGCAGGGGGGGGTGACCGGGGAGCTGTTTTTT.

The V and J genes are TRBV24-1 and TRBJ1-1; D ambiguous. Trimming took off 7 bases at V and 4 bases at J, with 12 bases between the two ends. CDR1 is KGHDR and CDR2 is SFDVKD in the germline V gene. The CDR3 has 13 amino acids. This chain's CDR3 is CATSPFGSTEAFF. The CDR3 DNA follows: TGTGCCACCAGCCCTTTTGGGTCCACTGAAGCTTTCTTT.